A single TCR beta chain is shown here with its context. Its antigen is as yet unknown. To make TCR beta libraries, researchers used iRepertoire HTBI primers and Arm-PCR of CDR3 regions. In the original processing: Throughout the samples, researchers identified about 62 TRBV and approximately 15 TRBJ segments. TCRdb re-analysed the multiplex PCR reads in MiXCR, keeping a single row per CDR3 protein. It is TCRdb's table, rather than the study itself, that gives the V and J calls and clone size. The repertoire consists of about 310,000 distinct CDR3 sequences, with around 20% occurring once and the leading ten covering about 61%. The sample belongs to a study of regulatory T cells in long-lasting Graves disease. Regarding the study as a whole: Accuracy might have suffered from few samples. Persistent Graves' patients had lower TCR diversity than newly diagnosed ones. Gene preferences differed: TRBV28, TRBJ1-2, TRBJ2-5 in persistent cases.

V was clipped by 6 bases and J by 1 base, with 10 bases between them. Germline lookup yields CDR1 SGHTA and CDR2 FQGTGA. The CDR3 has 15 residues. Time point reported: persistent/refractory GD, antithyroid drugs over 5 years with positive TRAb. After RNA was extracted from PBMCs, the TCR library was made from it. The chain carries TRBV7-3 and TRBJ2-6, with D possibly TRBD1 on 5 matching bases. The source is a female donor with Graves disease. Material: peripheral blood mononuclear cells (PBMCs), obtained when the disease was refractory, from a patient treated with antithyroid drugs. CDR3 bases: TGTGCCAGCAGTGAAGACAGTTCTGGGGCCAACGTCCTGACTTTC. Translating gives CASSEDSSGANVLTF.